These 32 T cell receptor beta chains came from one sample sequenced in a study of PD-L1 blockade in urothelial cancer. Only in-frame clones appear in the TCRdb table, and some are missing; sequencing was by immunoSEQ multiplex PCR. The sample lists 30,000 to 40,000 clones; around four fifths were seen once. Indicated time point: pretreatment peripheral blood. The material sequenced was PBMCs, taken around atezolizumab (anti-PD-L1) treatment. The receptor set was obtained from an elderly man with urothelial cancer.

This clone is a singleton in its sample. The V gene is TRBV6-4, the J gene TRBJ1-1; 9 nucleotides match TRBD1. The junction had 11 bases not matched to a gene; V was cut back by 4 bases and J by 11 bases. Germline CDR1 reads MRHNA; CDR2 reads SNTAGT. The CDR3 sequence is 14 residues long. The DNA of the CDR3 is TGTGCCAGCAGTGCTTCTCCGGGACAGGGCTACGCTTTCTTT. Its translation: CASSASPGQGYAFF.

V usage is TRBV4-3 and J usage is TRBJ2-3; no clear D gene. The germline CDR1 and CDR2 sequences are LGHNA and YSLEER. The CDR3 has 15 residues. V lost 0 bases and J lost 4, with 11 bases in between. Written as DNA, the CDR3 is TGCGCCAGCAGCCAAGATCCGGGTTGGGCAGATACGCAGTATTTT. Translation: CASSQDPGWADTQYF.

The chain has TRBV29-1 and TRBJ2-5, with 8 positions matching TRBD1. CDR3 length equals 13 residues. V was pared by 4 bases and J by 5 bases, with 6 bases of the junction left unmatched. In germline, CDR1 is SQVTM, CDR2 ANQGSEA. DNA for the CDR3: TGCAGCGTTGCGGGACAGGTAGGGGAGACCCAGTACTTC. It codes for CSVAGQVGETQYF.

V and J are TRBV25-1 and TRBJ2-3, with a tentative D call TRBD2 (5 bases). CDR3 length equals 11 residues. CDR1 is MGHDK and CDR2 is SYGVNS in the germline V gene. V lost 8 bases and J 9 bases, leaving 12 bases between the germline ends. The CDR3 sequence: CASQSGFTQYF. The DNA of the CDR3 is TGTGCCAGCCAAAGCGGATTCACGCAGTATTTT. Full variable domain (missing parts from reference TRBV25-1 and TRBJ2-3): EADIYQTPRYLVIGTGKKITLECSQTMGHDKMYWYQQDPGMELHLIHYSYGVNSTEKGDLSSESTVSRIRTEHFPLTLESARPSHTSQYLCASQSGFTQYFGPGTRLTVL.

The CDR3 region has the DNA TGTGCCAGCGCCGAGGCGGGAGTAGGAGATACGCAGTATTTT. As protein: CASAEAGVGDTQYF. The chain carries TRBV7-8 and TRBJ2-3, with 7 bases fitting TRBD2. The CDR3 consists of 14 residues. Losses at the gene ends were 8 bases for V and 5 bases for J; bases not matched to a gene: 10. The V gene's germline CDR1 is SGHVS and CDR2 FQNEAQ.

The rearrangement joins TRBV10-3 to TRBJ2-7; TRBD1 might be the D (6 bases). Germline loops: CDR1 ENHRY, CDR2 SYGVKD. This CDR3 region has 13 residues. Trimming removed 11 bases from V and 5 bases from J, with 19 bases in between. The CDR3 loop reads CASTWRTDDEQYF. The CDR3 region has the DNA TGTGCCTCCACCTGGCGGACAGATGACGAGCAGTACTTC.

The V and J genes are TRBV6-5 and TRBJ1-1; D unclear. CDR3 length: 11 residues. The V end was cut by 5 bases, the J end by 3 bases, with 4 bases between. The germline V gene has CDR1 MNHEY and CDR2 SVGAGI. The CDR3 is CASSRDTEAFF. The DNA for the CDR3 is TGTGCCAGCAGTCGGGACACTGAAGCTTTCTTT.

This chain joins TRBV9 and TRBJ1-1, with D hard to call. There are 13 residues in the CDR3. Looked up from germline, CDR1 is SGDLS and CDR2 is YYNGEE. Trimming stripped 4 bases from V and 5 bases from J, with 12 bases between. In DNA, the CDR3 is TGTGCCAGCAGCTCGAGGATCGGAACTGAAGCTTTCTTT. Its protein is CASSSRIGTEAFF.

The rearrangement uses TRBV5-4 and TRBJ1-1; 9 bases match TRBD1. This CDR3 has 15 residues. Germline CDR1 SGHNT, CDR2 YYREEE (reference sequence). V was pared by 4 bases and J by 4 bases, with 8 bases of the junction left unmatched. CDR3: CASSVPGQGGTEAFF. The CDR3 DNA is TGTGCCAGCAGCGTCCCGGGACAGGGAGGCACTGAAGCTTTCTTT.

The V and J genes are TRBV18 and TRBJ1-2; D not resolved. Germline CDR1 KGHSH, CDR2 LQKENI. The CDR3 sequence is 11 residues long. V dropped 3 bases and J dropped 5 bases, with 4 bases sitting between them. The CDR3 DNA reads TGTGCCAGCTCACCCGGGTATGGCTACACCTTC. As protein: CASSPGYGYTF.

J is TRBJ1-2 and V is TRBV30, with TRBD1 matching over 10 bases. Trimming removed 3 bases from V and 4 bases from J; junction bases left unmatched: 5. Germline loops: CDR1 GTSNPN, CDR2 SVGIG (reference sequence). CDR3 length: 14 amino acids. The DNA of the CDR3 is TGTGCCTGGAGCGAAAGGACAGGGGGCTATGGCTACACCTTC. It encodes CAWSERTGGYGYTF.

This chain connects TRBV6-6 to TRBJ1-1; D not resolved. V dropped 6 bases and J dropped 0 bases, with 17 bases sitting between them. CDR3 length: 16 residues. Germline values: CDR1 MNHNY, CDR2 SVGAGI (reference sequence). CDR3 coding DNA: TGTGCCAGCAGCCCCCCACCCTGGCAGTTGAACACTGAAGCTTTCTTT. This codes for CASSPPPWQLNTEAFF.

V usage is TRBV27 and J usage is TRBJ2-3; 11 nucleotides align to TRBD2. J gave up 0 bases and V 4 bases, and 9 bases lay outside the gene matches. Germline assignment: CDR1 MNHEY and CDR2 SMNVEV (reference sequence). The CDR3 is made up of 18 amino acids. This CDR3 is CASSSLGRTSGSTDTQYF. The CDR3 coding sequence is TGTGCCAGCAGTTCCCTGGGCCGGACTAGCGGGAGCACAGATACGCAGTATTTT.

The gene calls are TRBV19 and TRBJ1-2; weak D call: TRBD1 (5 bases). Per the germline V gene, CDR1 is LNHDA and CDR2 is SQIVND (reference sequence). The V gene lost 9 bases and the J gene lost 4 bases, with 18 bases spanning the gap. This CDR3 has 14 amino acids. CDR3 coding DNA: TGTGCCAGCAGTCGGGCAGGGAACGGCTATGGCTACACCTTC. This translates into CASSRAGNGYGYTF.

The chain uses TRBV19 and TRBJ1-2; D perhaps matches TRBD1 (5 bases). Germline CDR1 reads LNHDA; CDR2 reads SQIVND (reference sequence). The CDR3 totals 13 residues. The V end was cut by 7 bases, the J end by 6 bases, with 15 bases between. CDR3 amino acids: CASTLRGYDGYTF. In nucleotides, the CDR3 is TGTGCCAGTACCCTCCGGGGGTATGATGGCTACACCTTC.

This chain uses TRBV30 with TRBJ1-5, with 10 positions matching TRBD1. V lost 5 bases, J lost 2 bases, and 9 bases stayed unmatched. The V gene's germline CDR1 is GTSNPN and CDR2 SVGIG (reference sequence). This CDR3 is 16 amino acids long. The DNA of the CDR3 is TGTGCCTGGGGAAGAGGTGGGACAGGGGGCAATCAGCCCCAGCATTTT. It encodes CAWGRGGTGGNQPQHF.

The table lists this clone with a few counts. Written as DNA, the CDR3 is TGCAGTGCTATCAGGGTAGCTGAAGCTTTCTTT. Amino acid sequence: CSAIRVAEAFF. The rearrangement joins TRBV20-1 to TRBJ1-1; a possible D gene is TRBD1 (5 bases). Germline loops: CDR1 DFQATT, CDR2 SNEGSKA (reference sequence). Trimming cost V 4 bases and J 6 bases, with 9 bases left between them. This CDR3 spans 11 amino acids.

V gene TRBV19 combines with J gene TRBJ1-2; perhaps TRBD1 as D (6 bases). V shed 4 bases and J shed 7 bases, with 10 bases lying between them. Germline V CDR1 and CDR2: LNHDA, SQIVND (reference sequence). The length of the CDR3 is 12 residues. The CDR3 spells CASSNHRVGYTF. The CDR3 DNA is TGTGCCAGTAGTAATCACAGGGTTGGCTACACCTTC.

The chain recombines TRBV2 with TRBJ2-7, with a tentative D call TRBD1 (6 bases). The CDR3 has 13 amino acids. The V end was cut by 8 bases, the J end by 4 bases, with 15 bases between. Germline CDR1 SNHLY, CDR2 FYNNEI. The CDR3 protein is CASQTGRKYEQYF. The DNA of the CDR3 is TGTGCCAGCCAAACAGGGCGGAAATACGAGCAGTACTTC.

The chain links TRBV30 to TRBJ2-7, with 12 bases fitting TRBD2. The CDR3 has 14 amino acids. Germline CDR1 is GTSNPN and CDR2 is SVGIG (reference sequence). J gave up 6 bases and V 3 bases, and 6 bases lay outside the gene matches. The CDR3 loop is CAWSRGLAGLEQYF. For the CDR3, the DNA is TGTGCCTGGAGCCGCGGACTAGCGGGACTCGAGCAGTACTTC.

This clone was counted a single time. The sample has other DNA sequences that encode this CDR3 too. CDR3 coding DNA: TGCAGCGTTGAAGGGGGGAGGGGCACAGATACGCAGTATTTT. Encoded protein: CSVEGGRGTDTQYF. V usage is TRBV29-1 and J usage is TRBJ2-3; 7 bases line up with TRBD2. CDR1 is SQVTM, CDR2 ANQGSEA, per germline. Trimming took 1 base from V and 1 from J; bases not matched to a gene: 2. CDR3 size: 14 residues.

CDR3 nucleotide sequence: TGTGCCAGCAGTGATCTAGCGAGGGCGCTCTACAATGAGCAGTTCTTC. Protein sequence: CASSDLARALYNEQFF. This chain joins TRBV6-1 and TRBJ2-1; possible D gene TRBD2, 6 bases. This CDR3 is 16 amino acids long. Germline V gene sequence: CDR1 MNHNS, CDR2 SASEGT. V was cut by 3 bases and J by 3 bases, with 15 bases left in between.

This rearrangement joins TRBV6-6 to TRBJ1-3; D remains unclear. The CDR3 is 14 amino acids. Germline V lookup: CDR1 MNHNY, CDR2 SVGAGI (reference sequence). Trimming took 2 bases from V and 4 from J, leaving 9 bases between them. CDR3 region: CASSYGTEGNTIYF. The CDR3 DNA reads TGTGCCAGCAGTTACGGAACAGAAGGAAACACCATATATTTT.

The J gene is TRBJ2-1, the V gene TRBV6-4; possible D gene TRBD2, 5 bases. This CDR3 contains 13 residues. V was clipped by 5 bases and J by 3 bases, with 8 bases between them. Germline-derived CDR1 and CDR2 are MRHNA and SNTAGT. The chain's CDR3 is CASSSGDYNEQFF. CDR3 nucleotides: TGTGCCAGCAGTAGCGGAGACTACAATGAGCAGTTCTTC.

This clone was counted a few times. CDR3 in amino acids: CSGGRDTEAFF. CDR3 coding DNA: TGCAGTGGGGGGCGGGACACTGAAGCTTTCTTT. The rearrangement links TRBV20-1 to TRBJ1-1; tentatively, D is TRBD1 (6 bases). From germline, CDR1 is DFQATT and CDR2 SNEGSKA (reference sequence). Trimming pared 7 bases from V and 3 bases from J, leaving 9 bases between. This CDR3 is 11 amino acids long.

V and J are TRBV2 and TRBJ2-3; D is ambiguous. Per the germline V gene, CDR1 is SNHLY and CDR2 is FYNNEI. Trimming removed 8 bases from V and 11 bases from J, with 20 bases in between. The CDR3 contains 13 residues. The CDR3 spells CASQEDRTSMQYF. The CDR3 DNA reads TGTGCCAGCCAGGAAGATCGTACGTCGATGCAGTATTTT.

The gene calls are TRBV28 and TRBJ1-5; 11 bases match TRBD1. The J segment lost 5 bases and the V segment lost 3 bases, leaving 6 bases of the junction unmatched. The CDR3 consists of 16 residues. The germline V gene has CDR1 MDHEN and CDR2 SYDVKM. CDR3: CASSFFRTGGDQPQHF. The CDR3, as DNA: TGTGCCAGCAGTTTCTTCCGGACAGGGGGCGATCAGCCCCAGCATTTT.

This CDR3 reads CASSVESQTTRQYF. For the CDR3, the DNA is TGTGCCAGCAGCGTAGAGAGTCAGACTACGAGGCAGTACTTC. The V call is TRBV9, the J call TRBJ2-7; tentatively, D is TRBD2 (5 bases). The CDR3 is made up of 14 amino acids. Trimming took off 0 bases at V and 9 bases at J, with 16 bases between the two ends. The germline V gene has CDR1 SGDLS and CDR2 YYNGEE.

The chain employs TRBV6-1 and TRBJ2-3; D gene unclear. Trimming stripped 1 base from V and 3 bases from J, with 11 bases between. Germline V gene lookup returns CDR1 MNHNS and CDR2 SASEGT. This CDR3 region has 15 residues. The CDR3: CASSEGDGVTDTQYF. Here the CDR3 DNA reads TGTGCCAGCAGTGAAGGAGACGGAGTAACAGATACGCAGTATTTT.

V gene TRBV7-2 combines with J gene TRBJ2-1, with a possible D match to TRBD1 (5 bases). V gave up 0 bases and J gave up 3 bases, with 9 bases separating them. The V gene's germline CDR1 is SGHTA and CDR2 FQGNSA. This CDR3 contains 15 residues. CDR3 in amino acids: CASSLAGPLYNEQFF. CDR3 nucleotide sequence: TGTGCCAGCAGCTTAGCGGGGCCCCTCTACAATGAGCAGTTCTTC.

The V and J genes are TRBV28 and TRBJ1-5, with unresolved D. There are 14 residues in the CDR3. V shed 2 bases and J shed 3 bases, with 8 bases lying between them. The germline CDR1 and CDR2 sequences are MDHEN and SYDVKM. The CDR3 DNA sequence: TGTGCCAGCAGTTTAGGGCAGACCAATCAGCCCCAGCATTTT. It encodes CASSLGQTNQPQHF.

In its sample, this clone was seen once. The genes are TRBV6-5 and TRBJ2-7, with 7 positions matching TRBD1. Per germline, CDR1 MNHEY and CDR2 SVGAGI. This CDR3 comprises 14 residues. The trim removed 5 bases at V and 6 bases at J, leaving 10 bases unmatched. CDR3 region: CASSDRDRGTEQYF. The CDR3 DNA reads TGTGCCAGCAGTGACCGGGACAGAGGGACCGAGCAGTACTTC.